The sequence of this TCR beta chain was determined in a study of blood T cell dynamics during melanoma immunotherapy. Across the whole study: Standard first-line treatment here was pembrolizumab or nivolumab plus ipilimumab in metastatic melanoma.

Worth noting for this clone: Antigen: not known.

Broader study findings: Whether repertoire-driving clones were melanoma-specific could not be determined.

Time point of the sample: week 3, after first cycle of checkpoint inhibitor. One draw preceded checkpoint blockade; another followed its first cycle at week 3. V lost 4 bases to trimming and J lost 5 bases, with 10 bases between them. Looked up from germline, CDR1 is SGHRS and CDR2 is YFSETQ. CDR3 length: 13 residues. TCRdb keeps only in-frame clones here, not all; method: immunoSEQ multiplex PCR. The sample lists roughly 12,000 clones, roughly 80% seen once, with roughly 15% in the top ten. The TCR originated in a human donor with melanoma. The material sequenced was blood, taken from a patient treated with checkpoint blockade. The rearrangement uses TRBV5-1 and TRBJ2-1; D unresolved. The CDR3 DNA follows: TGCGCCAGCAGCGTACTACTTAACAATGAGCAGTTCTTC. Protein sequence: CASSVLLNNEQFF.